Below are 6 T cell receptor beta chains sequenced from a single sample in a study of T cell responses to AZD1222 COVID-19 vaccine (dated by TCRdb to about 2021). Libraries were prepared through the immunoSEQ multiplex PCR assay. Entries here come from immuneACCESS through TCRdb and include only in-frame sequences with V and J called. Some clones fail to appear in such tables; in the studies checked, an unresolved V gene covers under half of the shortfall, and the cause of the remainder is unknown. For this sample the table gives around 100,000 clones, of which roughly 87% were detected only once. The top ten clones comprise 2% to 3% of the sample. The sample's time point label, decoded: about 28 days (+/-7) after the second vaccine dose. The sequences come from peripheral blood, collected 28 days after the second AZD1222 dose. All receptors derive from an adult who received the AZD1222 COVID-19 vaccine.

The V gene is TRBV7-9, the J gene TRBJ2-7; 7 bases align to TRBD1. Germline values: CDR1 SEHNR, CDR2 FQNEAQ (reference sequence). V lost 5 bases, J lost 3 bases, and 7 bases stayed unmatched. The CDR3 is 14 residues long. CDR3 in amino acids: CASSAGTVSYEQYF. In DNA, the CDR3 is TGTGCCAGCAGCGCCGGGACAGTAAGCTACGAGCAGTACTTC.

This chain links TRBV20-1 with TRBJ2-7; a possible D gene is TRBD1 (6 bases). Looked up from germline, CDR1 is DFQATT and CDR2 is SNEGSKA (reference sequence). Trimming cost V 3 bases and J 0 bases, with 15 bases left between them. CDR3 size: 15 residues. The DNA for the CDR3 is TGCAGTGCTAGTGGGGGCGGTCTGAACTCCTACGAGCAGTACTTC. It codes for CSASGGGLNSYEQYF.

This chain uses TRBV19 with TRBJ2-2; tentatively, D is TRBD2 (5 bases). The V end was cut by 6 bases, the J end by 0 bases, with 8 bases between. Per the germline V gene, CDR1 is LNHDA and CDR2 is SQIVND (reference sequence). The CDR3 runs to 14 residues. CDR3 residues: CASREDANTGELFF. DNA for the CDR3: TGTGCCAGTAGGGAGGATGCGAACACCGGGGAGCTGTTTTTT.

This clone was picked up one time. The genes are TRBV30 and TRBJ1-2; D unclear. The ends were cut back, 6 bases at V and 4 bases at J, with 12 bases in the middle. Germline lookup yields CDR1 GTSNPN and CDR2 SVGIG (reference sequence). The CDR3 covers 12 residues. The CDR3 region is CACYDGLYGYTF. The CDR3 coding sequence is TGTGCCTGTTATGACGGACTCTATGGCTACACCTTC.

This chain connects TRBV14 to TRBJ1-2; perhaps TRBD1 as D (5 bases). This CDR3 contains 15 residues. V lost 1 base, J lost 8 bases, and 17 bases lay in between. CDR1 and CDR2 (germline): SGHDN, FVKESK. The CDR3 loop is CASSQVPGKVGGYTF. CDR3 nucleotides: TGTGCCAGCAGCCAAGTCCCAGGGAAGGTCGGAGGCTACACCTTC.

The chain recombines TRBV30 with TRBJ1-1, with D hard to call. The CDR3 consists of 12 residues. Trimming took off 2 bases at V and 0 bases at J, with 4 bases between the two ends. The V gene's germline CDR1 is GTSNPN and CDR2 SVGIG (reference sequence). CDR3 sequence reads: CAWSPMNTEAFF. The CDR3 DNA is TGTGCCTGGAGTCCTATGAACACTGAAGCTTTCTTT.